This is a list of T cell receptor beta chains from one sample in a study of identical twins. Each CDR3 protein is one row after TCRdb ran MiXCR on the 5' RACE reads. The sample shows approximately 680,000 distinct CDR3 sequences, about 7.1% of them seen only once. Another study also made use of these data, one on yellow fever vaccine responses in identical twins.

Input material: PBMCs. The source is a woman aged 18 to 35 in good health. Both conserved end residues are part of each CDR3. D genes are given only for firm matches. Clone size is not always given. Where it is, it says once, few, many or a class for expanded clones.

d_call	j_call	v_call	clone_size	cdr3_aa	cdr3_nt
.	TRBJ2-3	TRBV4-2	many	CASSQEGPGSPDTQYF	TGTGCCAGCAGCCAAGAGGGGCCGGGGAGTCCAGATACGCAGTATTTT
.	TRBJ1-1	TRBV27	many	CASSRSLNTEAFF	TGTGCCAGCAGTCGGAGCCTGAACACTGAAGCTTTCTTT
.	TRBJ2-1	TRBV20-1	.	CSAVPEGLGRYNEQFF	TGCAGTGCGGTCCCAGAAGGGTTGGGGCGCTACAATGAGCAGTTCTTC
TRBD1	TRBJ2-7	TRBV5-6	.	CASSIGTGGEQYF	TGTGCCAGCAGCATCGGGACAGGGGGCGAGCAGTACTTC
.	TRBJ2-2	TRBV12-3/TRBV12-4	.	CASSLVPQGGELFF	TGTGCCAGCAGTTTAGTACCGCAGGGTGGGGAGCTGTTTTTT
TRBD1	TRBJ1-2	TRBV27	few	CASSNGQGVYGYTF	TGTGCCAGCAGCAATGGGCAGGGGGTTTATGGCTACACCTTC
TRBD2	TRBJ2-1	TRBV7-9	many	CASSQKRGMSYNEQFF	TGTGCCAGCAGCCAAAAGCGGGGGATGTCCTACAATGAGCAGTTCTTC
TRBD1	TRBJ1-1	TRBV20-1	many	CSAPKDRGNTEAFF	TGCAGTGCTCCGAAGGACAGGGGGAACACTGAAGCTTTCTTT
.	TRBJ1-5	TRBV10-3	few	CAISERWDSNQPQHF	TGTGCCATCAGCGAGCGCTGGGATAGCAATCAGCCCCAGCATTTT
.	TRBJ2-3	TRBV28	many	CASSIPQVPDTQYF	TGTGCCAGCAGTATACCACAGGTTCCAGATACGCAGTATTTT
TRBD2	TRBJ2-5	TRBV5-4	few	CASSLVGLAGGGGYQETQYF	TGTGCCAGCAGCTTGGTTGGGCTAGCGGGAGGGGGGGGCTACCAAGAGACCCAGTACTTC
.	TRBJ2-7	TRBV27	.	CASSPLAPRPYEQYF	TGTGCCAGCAGTCCCCTAGCCCCCCGTCCCTACGAGCAGTACTTC
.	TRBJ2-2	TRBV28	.	CASSFGVRRGNTGELFF	TGTGCCAGCAGTTTTGGGGTGAGGCGGGGCAACACCGGGGAGCTGTTTTTT
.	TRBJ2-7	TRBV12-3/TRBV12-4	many	CASSLYQGRAYF	TGTGCCAGCAGTTTATATCAGGGCCGCGCGTACTTC
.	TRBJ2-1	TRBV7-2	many	CASSSGPDSYNEQFF	TGTGCCAGCAGCTCCGGACCCGACTCCTACAATGAGCAGTTCTTC
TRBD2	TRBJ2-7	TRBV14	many	CASSHPQRRTSGHYEQYF	TGTGCCAGCAGCCACCCACAAAGGCGGACTAGCGGGCATTACGAGCAGTACTTC
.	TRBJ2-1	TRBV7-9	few	CASSHLVGPSHNEQFF	TGTGCCAGCAGCCACCTGGTGGGCCCCTCCCACAATGAGCAGTTCTTC
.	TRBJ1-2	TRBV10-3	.	CAISGGGYGYTF	TGTGCCATCAGCGGCGGGGGTTACGGCTACACCTTC
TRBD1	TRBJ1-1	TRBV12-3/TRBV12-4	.	CASSPQGGARTEAFF	TGTGCCAGCAGCCCCCAGGGGGGGGCGAGGACTGAAGCTTTCTTT
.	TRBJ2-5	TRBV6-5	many	CASSFGQLPRGTQYF	TGTGCCAGCAGTTTTGGGCAGCTTCCAAGAGGGACCCAGTACTTC
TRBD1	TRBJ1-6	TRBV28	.	CASSLVDRGNSPLHF	TGTGCCAGCAGTTTGGTGGACAGGGGTAATTCACCCCTCCACTTT
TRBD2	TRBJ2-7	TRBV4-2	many	CASSQELGLARHEQYF	TGTGCCAGCAGCCAAGAATTGGGACTAGCTCGCCACGAGCAGTACTTC
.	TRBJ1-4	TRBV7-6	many	CASSSNRASNEKLFF	TGTGCCAGCAGCTCGAACAGGGCCTCCAATGAAAAACTGTTTTTT
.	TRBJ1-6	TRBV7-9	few	CASSLAYREDLHF	TGTGCCAGCAGCTTAGCCTACAGGGAAGACCTCCACTTT
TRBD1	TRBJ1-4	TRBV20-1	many	CSARGQPNEKLFF	TGCAGTGCTAGGGGACAGCCCAATGAAAAACTGTTTTTT
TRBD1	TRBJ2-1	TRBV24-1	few	CATSDPGQEEYNEQFF	TGTGCCACCAGTGACCCGGGACAGGAGGAATACAATGAGCAGTTCTTC
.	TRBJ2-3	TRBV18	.	CASTVGGMVSDTQYF	TGTGCCAGCACCGTTGGGGGCATGGTTTCAGATACGCAGTATTTT
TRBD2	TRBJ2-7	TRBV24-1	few	CATSEPGLGPHEQYF	TGTGCCACCAGTGAACCGGGACTAGGTCCCCACGAGCAGTACTTC
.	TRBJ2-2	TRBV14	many	CASSKIGIPTGELFF	TGTGCCAGCAGTAAAATCGGGATACCCACCGGGGAGCTGTTTTTT
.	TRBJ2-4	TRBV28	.	CASNGRENLGNIQYF	TGTGCCAGCAATGGCCGCGAGAATTTGGGAAACATTCAGTACTTC
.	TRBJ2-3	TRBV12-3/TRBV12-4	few	CASSSPLAGSRTDTQYF	TGTGCCAGCAGTTCCCCCTTAGCAGGTAGCCGCACAGATACGCAGTATTTT
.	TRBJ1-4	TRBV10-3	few	CAIKGATNEKLFF	TGTGCCATCAAGGGTGCAACTAATGAAAAACTGTTTTTT
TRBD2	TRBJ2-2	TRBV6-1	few	CASSAPGLAGLGELFF	TGTGCCAGCAGTGCCCCGGGACTAGCGGGGTTGGGGGAGCTGTTTTTT
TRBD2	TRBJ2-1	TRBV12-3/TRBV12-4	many	CASRTGTSAYNEQFF	TGTGCCAGCAGGACCGGGACTAGCGCCTATAATGAGCAGTTCTTC
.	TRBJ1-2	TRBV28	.	CASSLSTGRRGYTF	TGTGCCAGCAGCCTATCGACAGGTCGACGAGGCTACACCTTC
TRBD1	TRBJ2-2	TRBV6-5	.	CASSYSTGEKTGELFF	TGTGCCAGCAGTTACTCGACAGGGGAAAAAACCGGGGAGCTGTTTTTT
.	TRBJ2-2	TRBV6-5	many	CASSYSLVGVIAGELFF	TGTGCCAGCAGTTACTCGCTCGTCGGGGTGATAGCCGGGGAGCTGTTTTTT
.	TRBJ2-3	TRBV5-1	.	CASSPGTTRTDTQYF	TGCGCCAGCAGCCCCGGGACCACTCGGACAGATACGCAGTATTTT
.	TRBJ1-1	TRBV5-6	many	CASSLAPGVTEAFF	TGTGCCAGCAGCTTGGCCCCGGGTGTCACTGAAGCTTTCTTT
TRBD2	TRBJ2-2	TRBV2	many	CASREAAGVVTGELFF	TGTGCCAGCAGAGAAGCAGCGGGAGTTGTAACCGGGGAGCTGTTTTTT
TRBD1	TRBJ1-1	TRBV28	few	CASSPGTGTPFF	TGTGCCAGCAGTCCCGGGACAGGGACTCCTTTCTTT
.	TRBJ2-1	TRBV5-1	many	CASTDERGLHEQFF	TGCGCCAGCACCGACGAGAGGGGGTTACATGAGCAGTTCTTC
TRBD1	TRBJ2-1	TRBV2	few	CASSARTGNGNEQFF	TGTGCCAGCAGTGCGAGGACAGGGAACGGGAATGAGCAGTTCTTC
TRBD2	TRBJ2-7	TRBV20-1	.	CSAAPNRAGTNYEQYF	TGCAGTGCCGCCCCGAATAGAGCGGGAACGAACTACGAGCAGTACTTC
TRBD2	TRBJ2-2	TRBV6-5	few	CASSWISGSNTGELFF	TGTGCCAGCAGTTGGATTAGCGGGTCGAACACCGGGGAGCTGTTTTTT
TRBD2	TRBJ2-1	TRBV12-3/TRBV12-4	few	CASRSPGLAGAEQFF	TGTGCCAGCAGATCACCGGGACTAGCGGGAGCTGAGCAGTTCTTC
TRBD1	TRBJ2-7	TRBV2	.	CASSEGRTGVDEQYF	TGTGCCAGCAGTGAAGGACGGACAGGGGTCGACGAGCAGTACTTC
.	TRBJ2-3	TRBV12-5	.	CASALLYLNLPTDTQYF	TGTGCTAGTGCCCTCCTTTACTTGAATCTCCCCACAGATACGCAGTATTTT
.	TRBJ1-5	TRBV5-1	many	CASSLTPSNQPQHF	TGCGCCAGCAGCTTGACACCTAGCAATCAGCCCCAGCATTTT
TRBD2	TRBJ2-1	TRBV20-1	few	CSATPGTSGDNEQFF	TGCAGTGCTACCCCCGGGACTAGCGGAGACAATGAGCAGTTCTTC
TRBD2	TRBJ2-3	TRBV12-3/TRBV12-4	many	CAIERESGDTQYF	TGTGCCATAGAGCGGGAGTCCGGAGATACGCAGTATTTT